This entry is about one T cell receptor beta chain. The antigen is unknown. These data are taken from a study of cytomegalovirus exposure and HLA in healthy donors. Study results and limitations: According to an earlier analysis, most TCR beta V segments yielded productive rearrangements about 87% or about 30% of the time.

This CDR3 has 14 residues. Germline V gives CDR1 SGHTA, CDR2 FQGNSA. V lost 2 bases, J lost 5 bases, and 13 bases lay in between. Both 60 Vbeta primers and 13 Jbeta primers went into the PCR. Only in-frame clones appear in the TCRdb table, and some are missing; sequencing was by immunoSEQ multiplex PCR. The repertoire has about 120,000 clones, about 80% of them found once; the top ten carry more than 2.5%. This TCR was recovered from a woman between 45 and 65 years old in good health and CMV-seronegative. Input material: PBMCs. The chain joins TRBV7-2 to TRBJ2-7; D might be TRBD1 (7 bases). DNA of the CDR3: TGTGCCAGCAGCTTACAGGGGGGACTCGACGAGCAGTACTTC. Amino acid sequence: CASSLQGGLDEQYF. Supplemented by reference TRBV7-2 and TRBJ2-7, the full variable domain reads GAGVSQSPSNKVTEKGKDVELRCDPISGHTALYWYRQSLGQGLEFLIYFQGNSAPDKSGLPSDRFSAERTGGSVSTLTIQRTQQEDSAVYLCASSLQGGLDEQYFGPGTRLTVT.